This T cell receptor beta chain was profiled in a study of T-cell memory formation after mild COVID-19. Study-level information: Largely, TCR clusters stayed within a single donor.

The length of the CDR3 is 12 residues. Trimming removed 4 bases at V and 6 bases at J, with 8 bases between. CDR1 and CDR2 (germline): SGHRS, YFSETQ. This clonotype was observed a few times. What it recognizes is unknown. Regarding the study as a whole: Contracting CD4+ clones were located mainly in CM and EM, and CD8+ clones in EMRA. There were some responding clones in pre-infection memory, which suggested that cross-reactive memory had joined. Contracting clones from day 15 to 85 showed balanced CD4/CD8; later expanders favored CD4+.

TCRdb redid the calling of the 5' RACE reads with MiXCR, one entry per CDR3 protein. The sample includes about 250,000 distinct CDR3 sequences, 15% to 19% of them seen just once. The receptor was isolated from an adult woman who had mild COVID-19 (a few samples of this study predate the infection). Cell type and time point are not known. The rearrangement links TRBV5-1 to TRBJ2-1; the D is unclear. Sequenced sample: PBMCs or a T cell subset sorted from them (not recorded which). CDR3: CASSAAPNEQFF. CDR3 bases: TGCGCCAGCAGCGCCGCCCCCAATGAGCAGTTCTTC.